A few counts support the clone carrying this T cell receptor (beta chain). TCRdb re-called the PCR reads via MiXCR. This table has 25,000 to 30,000 clones, more than 14% appearing once. This record comes from a study of metastatic and nonmetastatic thyroid tumors. V dropped 7 bases and J dropped 2 bases, with 18 bases sitting between them. From germline, CDR1 is MNHEY and CDR2 SMNVEV (reference sequence). The CDR3 is 15 residues long. The entire patient cohort was treatment-naive prior to thyroid surgery. The source material was blood. This clonotype was obtained from a male donor with papillary thyroid cancer or a benign thyroid nodule (not recorded which). Some clones in this sample may be carry-over from other donors' samples. The J gene is TRBJ2-7, the V gene TRBV27, with TRBD2 as a possible D gene (5 bases). Here the CDR3 DNA reads TGTGCCAGCATTACTCTAGCTACCCTCCCCTACGAGCAGTACTTC. This translates into CASITLATLPYEQYF.